The 9 T cell receptor beta chains in this list originate from one sample, sequenced in a study of Graves' ophthalmopathy and Graves' hyperthyroidism. The authors amplified TCR beta CDR3 regions, and they did so from RNA transcripts for repertoire sequencing. Second-round multiplex PCR came after a first-round RT-PCR that employed HTBI primers. Each CDR3 protein is one row after TCRdb ran MiXCR on the multiplex PCR reads. The sample has hundreds of thousands of distinct CDR3 sequences; over 20% are singletons. The source material was peripheral blood. The source of these receptors is a woman under 30 with stable Graves' hyperthyroidism. Some clones in this sample may be carry-over from other donors' samples.

The count of this clonotype is one. The V and J genes are TRBV19 and TRBJ1-1, with D possibly matching TRBD1 (5 bases). V was shortened by 5 bases and J by 0 bases, with 13 bases between the two germline ends. The length of the CDR3 is 15 residues. Germline-derived CDR1 and CDR2 are LNHDA and SQIVND (reference sequence). The CDR3: CASSLGGMVNTEAFF. The CDR3 nucleotides read TGTGCCAGTAGTCTTGGGGGGATGGTGAACACTGAAGCTTTCTTT.

The table lists this clonotype with many counts. The V call is TRBV6-1, the J call TRBJ2-5; D may match TRBD1 or TRBD2 (5 bases each). The CDR3 length is 13 residues. Deletions cut 10 bases from V and 0 bases from J, with 12 bases between. Germline loops: CDR1 MNHNS, CDR2 SASEGT. The DNA of the CDR3 is TGTGCCACCGCCAGGGACCACCAAGAGACCCAGTACTTC. This codes for CATARDHQETQYF.

This clonotype was detected ten times or more. This chain joins TRBV12-3 or TRBV12-4 and TRBJ1-2; no firm D call. V shed 3 bases and J shed 8 bases, with 13 bases lying between them. CDR3 size: 13 residues. The CDR3 nucleotides read TGTGCCAGCAGTTTCCAGGATCTGGGAGGCTACACCTTC. The encoded protein is CASSFQDLGGYTF.

The rearrangement links TRBV6-5 to TRBJ2-5, with unresolved D. CDR1 and CDR2 from the germline V gene are MNHEY and SVGAGI. V shed 8 bases and J shed 2 bases, with 12 bases lying between them. The CDR3 is made up of 13 amino acids. This chain's CDR3 is CASVRGVQETQYF. Written as DNA, the CDR3 is TGTGCCAGCGTTAGAGGCGTACAAGAGACCCAGTACTTC.

The CDR3 DNA is TGTGCCAGCAGCCTCGTTTTCCCCTATGGCTACACCTTC. This codes for CASSLVFPYGYTF. V and J are TRBV28 and TRBJ1-2; unclear D gene. From germline, CDR1 is MDHEN and CDR2 SYDVKM. The ends were cut back, 6 bases at V and 4 bases at J, with 12 bases in the middle. This CDR3 spans 13 amino acids.

In the case of this clonotype: This could be a read error, since a much larger clone is one nucleotide away. V is TRBV12-3 or TRBV12-4 and J is TRBJ1-1; no clear D. The CDR3 is 11 residues long. The CDR3 is CASTKTYMASF. Written as DNA, the CDR3 is TGTGCCAGCACCAAGACTTATATGGCTTCCTTT.

The table lists this clonotype with many counts. The rearrangement uses TRBV11-2 and TRBJ1-2, with 7 nucleotides matching TRBD1. The CDR3 is made up of 13 amino acids. V lost 5 bases and J lost 8; bases outside the gene matches: 8. Germline lookup yields CDR1 SGHAT and CDR2 FQNNGV. CDR3 sequence (DNA): TGTGCCAGCAGCGTCGACAGGGCAAGGGGCTACACCTTC. This codes for CASSVDRARGYTF.

This clonotype came up many times. The chain recombines TRBV12-3 or TRBV12-4 with TRBJ1-3; D gene unclear. The CDR3 has 14 residues. V lost 6 bases, J lost 1 base, and 10 bases lay in between. The DNA of the CDR3 is TGTGCCAGCAGCTCAAGTCCATCTGGAAACACCATATATTTT. This sequence encodes CASSSSPSGNTIYF.

This clonotype showed up just a few times. The chain employs TRBV7-2 and TRBJ2-5, with 8 bases lining up with TRBD2. This CDR3 comprises 16 residues. CDR1 is SGHTA and CDR2 is FQGNSA in the germline V gene. J lost 5 bases, V lost 5 bases, and 13 bases had no gene match. The CDR3 loop reads CASSPLAGLVPETQYF. For the CDR3, the DNA is TGTGCCAGCAGCCCCCTCGCGGGACTAGTCCCGGAGACCCAGTACTTC.